The rows below give T cell receptor beta chains drawn from one sample of a study of T-cell memory formation after mild COVID-19. One entry per CDR3 protein results from TCRdb running MiXCR on the 5' RACE reads. The table records 540,000 or so distinct CDR3 sequences, over 20% of them present only once. The sample comprised PBMCs or a T cell subset sorted from them (not recorded which). Receptor source: an adult woman who had mild COVID-19 (a few samples of this study predate the infection). Cell type and time point are not known. CDR3s leave out the opening cysteine and the closing phenylalanine or tryptophan. D genes are given only for firm matches.

TRBV15,TRBJ2-7,NA,ATSRVPGGEQY
TRBV19,TRBJ1-1,NA,ASSQYGAGLLNTEAF
TRBV27,TRBJ2-1,NA,ASSLSTSEQF
TRBV3-1,TRBJ1-1,NA,ASSQEGTTEAF
TRBV27,TRBJ2-1,NA,ASSSSMYNEQF
TRBV5-1,TRBJ2-1,NA,ASSSGTYSYNEQF
TRBV6-1,TRBJ1-3,TRBD1,ASTEGDSGNTIY
TRBV6-5,TRBJ2-2,NA,ASSRTPTGGGELF
TRBV9,TRBJ2-2,TRBD1,ASSASGGTGELF
TRBV29-1,TRBJ2-5,NA,SGLKDVATETQY
TRBV6-5,TRBJ2-3,TRBD2,ASSYAPSGDIRQY
TRBV20-1,TRBJ2-1,TRBD2,SARALLSSGDKGSYNEQF
TRBV5-1,TRBJ1-2,NA,ASSLAPGQGPNYGYT
TRBV12-3/TRBV12-4,TRBJ2-3,TRBD2,ASRSSGTSTDTQY
TRBV14,TRBJ2-2,NA,ASSPRLTGENTGELF
TRBV4-1,TRBJ1-1,NA,ASSTRANTEAF
TRBV11-3,TRBJ2-3,NA,ASSLVRIPLTDTQY